These 10 T cell receptor beta chains came from one sample sequenced in a study of cytomegalovirus exposure and HLA in healthy donors. In the PCR, 60 Vbeta and 13 Jbeta primers were used. Sequencing used immunoSEQ multiplex PCR; TCRdb keeps in-frame clones, though not all of them. The profile shows roughly 120,000 clones, 78% of them singletons. Material for sequencing was PBMCs. The source is a man between 35 and 55 years old in good health and CMV-seronegative.

The chain uses TRBV7-9 and TRBJ2-1, with a weak D call TRBD1 (5 bases). The V and J ends lost 2 bases and 9 bases respectively, with 5 bases between them. Germline CDR1 and CDR2: SEHNR and FQNEAQ (reference sequence). This CDR3 has 11 amino acids. CDR3 residues: CASSLQGEQFF. The CDR3 DNA follows: TGTGCCAGCAGCTTACAGGGTGAGCAGTTCTTC.

This clone has just a few counts. The chain joins TRBV9 to TRBJ1-4, with D possibly TRBD1 on 6 matching bases. From germline, CDR1 is SGDLS and CDR2 YYNGEE. The CDR3 extends over 13 amino acids. The V end was cut by 4 bases, the J end by 8 bases, with 12 bases between. The CDR3 DNA reads TGTGCCAGCAGCCCAGGGGCAGAAGAAAAACTGTTTTTT. This sequence encodes CASSPGAEEKLFF.

V is TRBV14 and J is TRBJ1-2, with D uncertain. V lost 4 bases and J 4 bases, leaving 10 bases between the germline ends. Germline lookup yields CDR1 SGHDN and CDR2 FVKESK. This CDR3 region has 13 residues. This CDR3 is CASSPGVLYGYTF. In nucleotides, the CDR3 is TGTGCCAGCAGCCCCGGGGTTCTCTATGGCTACACCTTC.

The chain has TRBV18 and TRBJ1-5; D call uncertain. Germline CDR1 reads KGHSH; CDR2 reads LQKENI. This CDR3 comprises 13 residues. The V gene lost 8 bases and the J gene lost 6 bases, with 14 bases spanning the gap. CDR3 loop: CASRNRSGQPQHF. CDR3 sequence (DNA): TGTGCCAGCAGAAATCGATCGGGTCAGCCCCAGCATTTT.

J is TRBJ2-1 and V is TRBV4-3; D unclear. CDR1 is LGHNA and CDR2 is YSLEER in the germline V gene. The V end lost 0 bases, the J end lost 3 bases, and 6 bases lay between the germline ends. This CDR3 spans 14 amino acids. The CDR3: CASSQDSFYNEQFF. CDR3 in DNA: TGCGCCAGCAGCCAAGACTCCTTCTACAATGAGCAGTTCTTC.

This chain connects TRBV5-6 to TRBJ1-1; D gene ambiguous. V was trimmed by 4 bases and J by 5 bases, leaving 9 bases between them. The CDR3 covers 12 residues. The V gene's germline CDR1 is SGHDT and CDR2 YYEEEE. CDR3 coding DNA: TGTGCCAGCAGCCGAGGTTGGACTGAAGCTTTCTTT. Encoded protein: CASSRGWTEAFF. The variable domain in full, completed from reference TRBV5-6 and TRBJ1-1, reads DAGVTQSPTHLIKTRGQQVTLRCSPKSGHDTVSWYQQALGQGPQFIFQYYEEEERQRGNFPDRFSGHQFPNYSSELNVNALLLGDSALYLCASSRGWTEAFFGQGTRLTVV.

In this sample, this clone turned up a few times. This same CDR3 is encoded by further DNA sequences in the sample. The rearrangement uses TRBV18 and TRBJ1-1, with D possibly TRBD1 on 5 matching bases. CDR1 is KGHSH and CDR2 is LQKENI in the germline V gene. V was shortened by 3 bases and J by 5 bases, with 10 bases between the two germline ends. The CDR3 covers 13 residues. CDR3 DNA: TGTGCCAGCTCACCGCCGGGGGGGACTGAAGCTTTCTTT. This gives the protein CASSPPGGTEAFF.

The chain links TRBV13 to TRBJ1-3, with 7 bases that match TRBD1. CDR3 size: 15 residues. Germline assignment: CDR1 PRHDT and CDR2 FYEKMQ (reference sequence). V gave up 3 bases and J gave up 2 bases; unmatched junction bases: 4. DNA for the CDR3: TGTGCCAGCAGCTTGGGAGACAGGGCTGGAAACACCATATATTTT. Translation gives CASSLGDRAGNTIYF.

The gene calls are TRBV11-1 and TRBJ2-5, with 7 nucleotides matching TRBD1. The tail of the sequence fits TRBJ2-7 better, so the J call may be wrong. The CDR3 is made up of 12 amino acids. Germline V gene lookup returns CDR1 SGHAT and CDR2 FQDESV (reference sequence). CDR3 sequence reads: CASSLTGTEQYF. As DNA, the CDR3 is TGTGCCAGCAGCTTGACAGGGACCGAGCAGTACTTC.

V usage is TRBV13 and J usage is TRBJ1-6, with TRBD1 matching over 12 bases. The germline V gene encodes CDR1 PRHDT and CDR2 FYEKMQ (reference sequence). V lost 5 bases and J lost 11; bases outside the gene matches: 4. This CDR3 spans 14 amino acids. The DNA of the CDR3 is TGTGCCAGCAGCCTCGGGACAGGGGGCCCACCCCTCCACTTT. Protein product: CASSLGTGGPPLHF.